This T cell receptor beta chain was recovered during a study of cytomegalovirus exposure and HLA in healthy donors. Study details: In a later analysis, the roughly 120 validation repertoires were reported to have used the same platform as the 666 first-cohort repertoires.

Germline V lookup: CDR1 LNHDA, CDR2 SQIVND (reference sequence). The CDR3 sequence is 14 residues long. Germline trimming cut 0 bases from V and 7 bases from J; bases unmatched to any gene: 3. Here immunoSEQ multiplex PCR was the method, and the copy in TCRdb shows in-frame clones only, minus some. There are 150,000 to 200,000 clones in the sample; around 82% occur only once, and roughly a tenth lies in the top ten. From the 120-subject validation cohort, which was separate from the roughly 690-subject first cohort, the donors were drawn. This rearrangement joins TRBV19 to TRBJ2-1, with 7 positions matching TRBD2. This sequence originates from a man between 25 and 39 years old in good health and CMV-seropositive. Material for sequencing was PBMCs. CDR3 sequence (DNA): TGTGCCAGTAGTATAGACGGGAGGTTGAATGAGCAGTTCTTC. Translated: CASSIDGRLNEQFF.